The 32 T cell receptor beta chains in this list originate from one sample, sequenced in a study of T cell repertoires in cytomegalovirus infection. A single record per CDR3 protein comes from TCRdb applying MiXCR to the reads. The sample yields around 300,000 distinct CDR3 sequences, 8% to 10% seen once. The source material was PBMCs. The receptors shown here come from a human donor in good health (CMV status not recorded). Some clones in this sample may be carry-over from other donors' samples.

In this sample, this clonotype turned up many times. The chain joins TRBV10-2 to TRBJ2-7; the D is unclear. Trimming removed 4 bases from V and 0 bases from J, with 7 bases in between. The length of the CDR3 is 13 residues. The germline V gene encodes CDR1 WSHSY and CDR2 SAAADI. CDR3 loop: CASSAELSYEQYF. CDR3 bases: TGCGCCAGCAGTGCAGAACTCTCCTACGAGCAGTACTTC.

This clonotype was seen at least ten times. The chain recombines TRBV7-2 with TRBJ1-2; D is possibly TRBD1 (5 bases). Germline lookup yields CDR1 SGHTA and CDR2 FQGNSA. This CDR3 spans 14 amino acids. V lost 4 bases, J lost 8 bases, and 17 bases lay in between. The CDR3 loop reads CASSSDAPRGGYTF. CDR3 sequence (DNA): TGTGCCAGCAGCTCTGACGCCCCAAGGGGAGGCTACACCTTC.

This clonotype showed up many times. J is TRBJ1-2 and V is TRBV7-6; 8 nucleotides line up with TRBD1. The CDR3 runs to 14 residues. V dropped 5 bases and J dropped 8; count of bases not matched to a gene: 10. In germline, CDR1 is SGHVS, CDR2 FNYEAQ. In DNA form, the CDR3 reads TGTGCCAGCAGCACCGGACAGGGAGGTGACGGCTACACCTTC. Translation gives CASSTGQGGDGYTF.

This clonotype was seen repeatedly, ten times or more. The chain has TRBV7-2 and TRBJ2-5; D unresolved. V gave up 5 bases and J gave up 4 bases, with 20 bases separating them. Germline V gives CDR1 SGHTA, CDR2 FQGNSA. The length of the CDR3 is 16 residues. The CDR3 protein is CASSINRPRMGETQYF. CDR3 nucleotide sequence: TGTGCCAGCAGCATAAATAGGCCCCGAATGGGAGAGACCCAGTACTTC.

There are many counts of this clonotype. The V call is TRBV28, the J call TRBJ1-4; D call uncertain. CDR1 and CDR2 from the germline V gene are MDHEN and SYDVKM. Trimming stripped 2 bases from V and 6 bases from J, with 4 bases between. CDR3 length: 12 residues. This CDR3 reads CASSLLHEKLFF. CDR3 coding DNA: TGTGCCAGCAGTTTACTTCATGAAAAACTGTTTTTT.

Ten or more counts support this clonotype. This chain uses TRBV6-1 with TRBJ2-3; D could derive from TRBD1 or TRBD2 (5 bases each). V lost 7 bases and J 0 bases, leaving 17 bases between the germline ends. Germline lookup yields CDR1 MNHNS and CDR2 SASEGT. The CDR3 length is 16 residues. CDR3 bases: TGTGCCAGCACCCCCGGGGCTAACCCTAGCACAGATACGCAGTATTTT. This codes for CASTPGANPSTDTQYF.

This clonotype was found many times. The gene calls are TRBV11-1 and TRBJ2-3, with TRBD2 matching over 10 bases. There are 17 residues in the CDR3. Germline V lookup: CDR1 SGHAT, CDR2 FQDESV (reference sequence). V was clipped by 5 bases and J by 2 bases; unmatched bases: 10. In DNA, the CDR3 is TGTGCCAGCAGCCGACGTACTAGCGGGACCTCCACAGATACGCAGTATTTT. Translated, it gives CASSRRTSGTSTDTQYF. The full variable domain, completed using reference TRBV11-1 and TRBJ2-3, is EAEVAQSPRYKITEKSQAVAFWCDPISGHATLYWYRQILGQGPELLVQFQDESVVDDSQLPKDRFSAERLKGVDSTLKIQPAELGDSAMYLCASSRRTSGTSTDTQYFGPGTRLTVL.

This clonotype has at least ten counts. This chain joins TRBV6-1 and TRBJ1-5; unclear D gene. V shed 6 bases and J shed 0 bases, with 12 bases lying between them. The CDR3 has 15 amino acids. CDR1 is MNHNS, CDR2 SASEGT, per germline. Here the CDR3 reads CASSPIAYSNQPQHF. The CDR3 nucleotides are TGTGCCAGCAGCCCCATCGCGTATAGCAATCAGCCCCAGCATTTT.

This chain joins TRBV6-2 or TRBV6-3 and TRBJ1-1, with D possibly matching TRBD1 (6 bases). Trimming removed 3 bases from V and 1 base from J, with 12 bases in between. The CDR3 has 15 residues. CDR1 is MNHEY, CDR2 SVGEGT, per germline. The CDR3 bases are TGTGCCAGCAGTTATGGGCGGACAGCGAACACTGAAGCTTTCTTT. Its protein is CASSYGRTANTEAFF.

V gene TRBV7-3 combines with J gene TRBJ2-5; D not resolved. Germline V gene sequence: CDR1 SGHTA, CDR2 FQGTGA. CDR3 length: 13 amino acids. Trimming stripped 5 bases from V and 5 bases from J, with 12 bases between. CDR3 sequence reads: CASSRDPLETQYF. The CDR3 nucleotides are TGTGCCAGCAGCCGCGACCCCTTGGAGACCCAGTACTTC.

This clonotype showed up just a few times. V usage is TRBV20-1 and J usage is TRBJ2-5; TRBD2 matches at 7 bases. Trimming took 3 bases from V and 10 from J; bases not matched to a gene: 11. There are 13 residues in the CDR3. The germline gives CDR1 DFQATT, CDR2 SNEGSKA (reference sequence). CDR3 in amino acids: CSARPAGGGDQYF. As DNA, the CDR3 is TGCAGTGCTAGGCCGGCAGGTGGGGGGGACCAGTACTTC.

This clonotype has ten or more counts. The chain links TRBV7-3 to TRBJ1-6; 11 nucleotides agree with TRBD1. This CDR3 has 17 residues. Trimming cost V 8 bases and J 10 bases; bases outside gene matches: 16. Germline V gene data show CDR1 as SGHTA and CDR2 as FQGTGA. The CDR3 spells CASLGQGEKRTGSPLHF. The CDR3 DNA reads as TGTGCCAGCCTGGGACAGGGGGAAAAAAGGACGGGCTCACCCCTCCACTTT.

This clonotype showed up just a few times. The rearrangement uses TRBV7-2 and TRBJ1-6; 7 nucleotides match TRBD1. Germline assignment: CDR1 SGHTA and CDR2 FQGNSA. V lost 5 bases to trimming and J lost 10 bases; unmatched junction nucleotides: 8. The CDR3 is made up of 14 amino acids. In DNA, the CDR3 is TGTGCCAGCAGCCCCCAGGGGGGCCCGTCACCCCTCCACTTT. This encodes CASSPQGGPSPLHF.

The chain combines TRBV9 with TRBJ2-1, with D perhaps TRBD2 (5 bases). Germline CDR1 reads SGDLS; CDR2 reads YYNGEE. Trimming pared 0 bases from V and 0 bases from J, leaving 13 bases between. There are 17 residues in the CDR3. DNA of the CDR3: TGTGCCAGCAGCGTAGAGCGAAGCGGAAGCTCCTACAATGAGCAGTTCTTC. It yields the protein CASSVERSGSSYNEQFF.

The rearrangement uses TRBV19 and TRBJ1-1; TRBD1 agrees at 7 bases. There are 15 residues in the CDR3. Germline values: CDR1 LNHDA, CDR2 SQIVND (reference sequence). J lost 5 bases, V lost 5 bases, and 11 bases had no gene match. CDR3 residues: CASSAKQGTWTEAFF. CDR3 bases: TGTGCCAGTAGTGCTAAACAGGGGACGTGGACTGAAGCTTTCTTT.

This clonotype was observed a handful of times. The CDR3 DNA is TGTGCCAGCAGCGTAGTCTCGAGCTGGGACAATCCCTACGAGCAGTACTTC. This encodes CASSVVSSWDNPYEQYF. The chain uses TRBV7-6 and TRBJ2-7; TRBD1 is a possible D gene (6 bases). Germline assignment: CDR1 SGHVS and CDR2 FNYEAQ. The V end was cut by 5 bases, the J end by 2 bases, with 22 bases between. The CDR3 sequence is 17 residues long.

This clonotype was recorded at least ten times. V and J are TRBV6-2 or TRBV6-3 and TRBJ2-5; 12 bases align to TRBD2. The CDR3 length is 16 residues. V lost 6 bases, J lost 2 bases, and 7 bases stayed unmatched. Per the germline V gene, CDR1 is MNHEY and CDR2 is SVGEGT. This CDR3 reads CASRKTSGGAQETQYF. The CDR3, as DNA: TGTGCCAGCAGGAAGACTAGCGGGGGCGCTCAAGAGACCCAGTACTTC.

This clonotype showed up many times. The chain combines TRBV12-3 or TRBV12-4 with TRBJ2-1, with D possibly being TRBD2 (6 bases). The germline V and J ends were trimmed by 6 bases and 9 bases, with 15 bases remaining between them. The CDR3 length is 13 residues. The CDR3 reads CASRFLTRGEQFF. The CDR3 coding sequence is TGTGCCAGCAGGTTCCTGACTAGAGGTGAGCAGTTCTTC.

This clonotype appeared many times. The gene calls are TRBV28 and TRBJ1-5, with TRBD1 as a possible D gene (5 bases). Germline assignment: CDR1 MDHEN and CDR2 SYDVKM. The CDR3 covers 15 residues. The V gene lost 2 bases and the J gene lost 5 bases, with 13 bases spanning the gap. The CDR3 bases are TGTGCCAGCAGTTTAGCAGGGACTGCCTATCAGCCCCAGCATTTT. Its translation is CASSLAGTAYQPQHF.

This clonotype has only a few counts. J is TRBJ2-1 and V is TRBV24-1; D is possibly TRBD2 (5 bases). The germline CDR1 and CDR2 sequences are KGHDR and SFDVKD. V was pared by 9 bases and J by 5 bases, with 10 bases between. CDR3 length: 12 residues. The CDR3 loop is CATGGPNNEQFF. CDR3 DNA sequence: TGTGCCACCGGCGGGCCAAACAATGAGCAGTTCTTC.

This clonotype was seen many times. The chain employs TRBV7-2 and TRBJ2-7, with D perhaps TRBD2 (5 bases). Trimming left V 2 bases short and J 7 bases short, with 21 bases between. The length of the CDR3 is 16 residues. The V gene's germline CDR1 is SGHTA and CDR2 FQGNSA. The DNA of the CDR3 is TGTGCCAGCAGCTTAAAGGCGGGCAGAAAGCCCCCTGAGCAGTACTTC. Translation gives CASSLKAGRKPPEQYF.

This clonotype came up many times. The chain uses TRBV12-3 or TRBV12-4 and TRBJ1-5; D remains ambiguous. V lost 3 bases and J 1 base, leaving 7 bases between the germline ends. The CDR3 has 14 amino acids. As DNA, the CDR3 is TGTGCCAGCAGTTTTCAAGGGAGCAATCAGCCCCAGCATTTT. This codes for CASSFQGSNQPQHF.

A note on this clonotype: Mismatch with germline at one junction end may stem from a read error. The chain is built from TRBV24-1 and TRBJ2-1; D is possibly TRBD2 (7 bases). This CDR3 is built from 16 residues. Germline V gene sequence: CDR1 KGHDR, CDR2 SFDVKD. CDR3 protein: CATSDWGGVTYNEQLF. CDR3 bases: TGTGCCACCAGTGATTGGGGGGGCGTCACCTACAATGAGCAGTTATTC.

The genes are TRBV28 and TRBJ1-2; TRBD1 is a possible D gene (6 bases). Germline assignment: CDR1 MDHEN and CDR2 SYDVKM. Trimming took off 5 bases at V and 1 base at J, with 14 bases between the two ends. The CDR3 has 15 residues. The CDR3 loop is CASSQGTANNYGYTF. CDR3 nucleotides: TGTGCCAGCAGTCAGGGGACGGCGAATAACTATGGCTACACCTTC.

This clonotype was seen repeatedly, ten times or more. The J gene is TRBJ2-5, the V gene TRBV28; D remains unclear. The CDR3 length is 14 residues. Germline CDR1 MDHEN, CDR2 SYDVKM. The germline V and J ends were trimmed by 2 bases and 5 bases, with 12 bases remaining between them. CDR3 protein: CASSLGGVEETQYF. The CDR3 bases are TGTGCCAGCAGTTTAGGTGGGGTTGAGGAGACCCAGTACTTC.

The sample holds many counts of this clonotype. V and J are TRBV12-3 or TRBV12-4 and TRBJ2-5; 13 nucleotides line up with TRBD2. V lost 6 bases and J lost 4; bases outside the gene matches: 11. The CDR3 spans 17 residues. Written as DNA, the CDR3 is TGTGCCAGCAGCACGCGCCGACTAGCGGGGGGCGGAGAGACCCAGTACTTC. It translates to CASSTRRLAGGGETQYF.

The table lists this clonotype with many counts. The chain employs TRBV7-6 and TRBJ2-5; the match to TRBD2 covers 8 bases. This CDR3 has 17 residues. The J segment lost 5 bases and the V segment lost 5 bases, leaving 16 bases of the junction unmatched. CDR1 and CDR2 from the germline V gene are SGHVS and FNYEAQ. The CDR3 is CASSQQGGGTSTETQYF. CDR3 DNA sequence: TGTGCCAGCAGCCAACAGGGCGGGGGGACCTCCACGGAGACCCAGTACTTC.

With regard to this clonotype: This may arise from a read error, as a much more abundant clone is one base away. The gene calls are TRBV7-2 and TRBJ2-7, with D possibly being TRBD1 (5 bases). From germline, CDR1 is SGHTA and CDR2 FQGNSA. This CDR3 contains 13 residues. CDR3 bases: TGTGCCAGCAGCCAGACAGTCTCCTACAAGCAGTACTTC. It encodes CASSQTVSYKQYF.

J is TRBJ2-7 and V is TRBV7-6; 7 positions match TRBD1. Germline values: CDR1 SGHVS, CDR2 FNYEAQ. There are 15 residues in the CDR3. V lost 3 bases to trimming and J lost 0 bases; unmatched junction nucleotides: 5. The CDR3 loop is CASSFGTASSYEQYF. The CDR3 DNA is TGTGCCAGCAGCTTCGGGACAGCGAGCTCCTACGAGCAGTACTTC.

The V and J genes are TRBV10-3 and TRBJ2-7; 7 bases are shared with TRBD1. After removal of 10 bases from V and 1 base from J, the junction contained 10 bases not matched to a gene. The CDR3 runs 14 residues. From germline, CDR1 is ENHRY and CDR2 SYGVKD. DNA of the CDR3: TGTGCCACCTGGGGTGGGACAGAATCCTACGAGCAGTACTTC. This sequence encodes CATWGGTESYEQYF.

This clonotype was picked up a small number of times. The chain recombines TRBV7-2 with TRBJ2-5, with 8 positions matching TRBD2. Germline V lookup: CDR1 SGHTA, CDR2 FQGNSA. Losses at the gene ends were 1 base for V and 2 bases for J; bases not matched to a gene: 6. The CDR3 runs 16 residues. CDR3: CASSLDSRGVQETQYF. DNA for the CDR3: TGTGCCAGCAGCTTAGACTCGCGGGGGGTTCAAGAGACCCAGTACTTC.

The sample holds many counts of this clonotype. The rearrangement links TRBV28 to TRBJ1-5; D is ambiguous. The CDR3 length is 14 residues. V lost 5 bases, J lost 4 bases, and 12 bases lay in between. From germline, CDR1 is MDHEN and CDR2 SYDVKM. The CDR3 spells CASSPDAGNQPQHF. The CDR3 DNA reads TGTGCCAGCAGTCCCGACGCGGGGAATCAGCCCCAGCATTTT.